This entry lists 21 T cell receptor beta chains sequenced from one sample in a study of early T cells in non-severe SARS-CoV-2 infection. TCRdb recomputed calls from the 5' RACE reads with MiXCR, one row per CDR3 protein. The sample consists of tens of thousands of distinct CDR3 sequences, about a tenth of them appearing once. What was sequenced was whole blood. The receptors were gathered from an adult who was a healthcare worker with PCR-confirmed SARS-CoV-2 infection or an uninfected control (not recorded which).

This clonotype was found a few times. Here the CDR3 reads CASSGGLAKNIQYF. CDR3 sequence (DNA): TGTGCCAGCTCGGGGGGGTTAGCCAAAAACATTCAGTACTTC. The rearrangement uses TRBV28 and TRBJ2-4; 8 positions agree with TRBD2. Germline V lookup: CDR1 MDHEN, CDR2 SYDVKM. The length of the CDR3 is 14 residues. The V gene end was trimmed by 8 bases and the J gene end by 0 bases; junction bases not matched to a gene: 3.

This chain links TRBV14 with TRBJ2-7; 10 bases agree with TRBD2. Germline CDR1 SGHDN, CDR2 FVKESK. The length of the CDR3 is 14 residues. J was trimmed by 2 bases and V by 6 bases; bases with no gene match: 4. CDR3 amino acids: CASRRTSGPYEQYF. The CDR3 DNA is TGTGCCAGCAGGCGGACTAGCGGCCCCTACGAGCAGTACTTC.

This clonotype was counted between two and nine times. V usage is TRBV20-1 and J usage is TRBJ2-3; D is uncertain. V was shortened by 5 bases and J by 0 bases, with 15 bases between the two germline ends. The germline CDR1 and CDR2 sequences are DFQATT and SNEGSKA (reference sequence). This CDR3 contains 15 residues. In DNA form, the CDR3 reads TGCAGTGCTGAGATCAGCACCACTAGCACAGATACGCAGTATTTT. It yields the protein CSAEISTTSTDTQYF.

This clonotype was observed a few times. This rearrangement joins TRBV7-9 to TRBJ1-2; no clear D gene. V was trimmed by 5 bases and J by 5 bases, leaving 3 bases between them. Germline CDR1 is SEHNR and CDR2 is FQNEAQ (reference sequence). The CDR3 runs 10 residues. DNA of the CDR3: TGTGCCAGCAGCCCGTATGGCTACACCTTC. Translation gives CASSPYGYTF.

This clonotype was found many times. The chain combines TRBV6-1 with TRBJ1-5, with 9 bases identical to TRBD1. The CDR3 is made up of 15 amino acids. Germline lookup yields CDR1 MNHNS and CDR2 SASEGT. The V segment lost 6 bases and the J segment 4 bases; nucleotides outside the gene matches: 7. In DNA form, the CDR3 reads TGTGCCAGCAGCGGACTGGGGACAGGGAATCAGCCCCAGCATTTT. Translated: CASSGLGTGNQPQHF.

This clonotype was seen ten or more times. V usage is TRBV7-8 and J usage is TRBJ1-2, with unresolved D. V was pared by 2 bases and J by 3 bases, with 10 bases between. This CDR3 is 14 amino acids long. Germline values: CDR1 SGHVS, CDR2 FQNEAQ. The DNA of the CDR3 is TGTGCCAGCAGCTTACGGGAAGAAGACTATGGCTACACCTTC. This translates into CASSLREEDYGYTF.

DNA of the CDR3: TGTGCCAGCAGTTCCCCCGGGACAGGGACAACTAACTATGGCTACACCTTC. Its translation is CASSSPGTGTTNYGYTF. V is TRBV28 and J is TRBJ1-2, with 9 positions matching TRBD1. J gave up 0 bases and V 4 bases, and 9 bases lay outside the gene matches. Looked up from germline, CDR1 is MDHEN and CDR2 is SYDVKM. The CDR3 extends over 17 amino acids.

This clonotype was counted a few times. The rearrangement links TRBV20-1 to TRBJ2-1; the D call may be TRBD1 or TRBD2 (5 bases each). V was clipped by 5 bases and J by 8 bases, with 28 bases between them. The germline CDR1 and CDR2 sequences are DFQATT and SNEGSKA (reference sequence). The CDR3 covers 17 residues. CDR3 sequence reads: CSAPNVAPTGMVDEQFF. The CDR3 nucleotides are TGCAGTGCTCCGAATGTAGCGCCCACAGGTATGGTGGATGAGCAGTTCTTC.

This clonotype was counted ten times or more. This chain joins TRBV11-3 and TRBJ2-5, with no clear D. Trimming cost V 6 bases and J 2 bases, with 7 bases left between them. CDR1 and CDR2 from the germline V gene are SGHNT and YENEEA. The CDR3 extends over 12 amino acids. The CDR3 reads CASSANQETQYF. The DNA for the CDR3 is TGTGCCAGCAGTGCGAATCAAGAGACCCAGTACTTC.

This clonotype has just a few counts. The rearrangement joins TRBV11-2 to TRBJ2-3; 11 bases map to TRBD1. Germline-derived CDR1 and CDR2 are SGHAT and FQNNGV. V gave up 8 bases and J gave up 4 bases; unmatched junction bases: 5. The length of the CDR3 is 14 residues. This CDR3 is CASSGQGAPDTQYF. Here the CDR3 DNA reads TGTGCCAGCTCTGGACAGGGGGCCCCAGATACGCAGTATTTT.

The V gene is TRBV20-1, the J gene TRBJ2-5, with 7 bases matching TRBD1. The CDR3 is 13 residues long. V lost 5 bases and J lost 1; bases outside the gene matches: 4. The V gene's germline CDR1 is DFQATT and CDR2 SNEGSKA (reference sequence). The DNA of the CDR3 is TGCAGTGCTCTGACAGGGTTCCAAGAGACCCAGTACTTC. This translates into CSALTGFQETQYF.

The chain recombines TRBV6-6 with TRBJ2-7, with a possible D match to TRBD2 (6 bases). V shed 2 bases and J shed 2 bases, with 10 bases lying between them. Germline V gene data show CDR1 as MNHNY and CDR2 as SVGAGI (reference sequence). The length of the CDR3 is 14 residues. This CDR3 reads CASSYGTGAYEQYF. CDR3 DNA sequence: TGTGCCAGCAGTTACGGGACGGGGGCCTACGAGCAGTACTTC.

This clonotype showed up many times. The CDR3 region has the DNA TGTGCCAGCAGCTCCAAGGTCCCCGGTTACACAGATACGCAGTATTTT. This sequence encodes CASSSKVPGYTDTQYF. The chain links TRBV5-4 to TRBJ2-3; D gene ambiguous. The CDR3 consists of 16 residues. The ends were cut back, 3 bases at V and 2 bases at J, with 16 bases in the middle. Looked up from germline, CDR1 is SGHNT and CDR2 is YYREEE (reference sequence).

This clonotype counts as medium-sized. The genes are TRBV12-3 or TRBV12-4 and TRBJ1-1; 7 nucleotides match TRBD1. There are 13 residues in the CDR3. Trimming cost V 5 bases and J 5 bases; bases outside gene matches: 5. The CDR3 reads CASSPGGYTEAFF. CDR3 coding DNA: TGTGCCAGCAGTCCAGGGGGTTATACTGAAGCTTTCTTT.

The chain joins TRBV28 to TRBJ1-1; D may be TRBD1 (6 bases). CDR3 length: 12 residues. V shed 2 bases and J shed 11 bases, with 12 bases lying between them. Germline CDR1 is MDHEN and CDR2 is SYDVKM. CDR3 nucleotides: TGTGCCAGCAGTTTACAGGGGAGATTGGCTTTCTTT. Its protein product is CASSLQGRLAFF.

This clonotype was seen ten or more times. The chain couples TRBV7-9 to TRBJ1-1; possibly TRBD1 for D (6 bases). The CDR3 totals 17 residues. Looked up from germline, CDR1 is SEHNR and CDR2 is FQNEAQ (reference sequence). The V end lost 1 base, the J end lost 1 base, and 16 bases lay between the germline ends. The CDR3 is CASSLVYRGLKNTEAFF. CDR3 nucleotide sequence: TGTGCCAGCAGCTTAGTTTACCGGGGGCTAAAGAACACTGAAGCTTTCTTT.

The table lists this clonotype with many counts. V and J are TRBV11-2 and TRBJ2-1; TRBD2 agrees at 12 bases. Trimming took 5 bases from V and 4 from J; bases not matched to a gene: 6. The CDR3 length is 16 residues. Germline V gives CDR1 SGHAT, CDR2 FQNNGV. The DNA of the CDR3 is TGTGCCAGCAGCCGCCGGACTAGCGGGATTTACAATGAGCAGTTCTTC. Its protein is CASSRRTSGIYNEQFF.

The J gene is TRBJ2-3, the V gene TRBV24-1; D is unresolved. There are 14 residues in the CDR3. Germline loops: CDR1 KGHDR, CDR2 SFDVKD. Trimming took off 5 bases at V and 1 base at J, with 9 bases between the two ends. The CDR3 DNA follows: TGTGCCACCAGTGGCCTCCGTCGCACAGATACGCAGTATTTT. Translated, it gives CATSGLRRTDTQYF.

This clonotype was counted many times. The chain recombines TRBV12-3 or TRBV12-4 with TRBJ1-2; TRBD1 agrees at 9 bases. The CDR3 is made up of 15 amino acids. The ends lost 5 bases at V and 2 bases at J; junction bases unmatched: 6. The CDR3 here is CASSRGQGRNYGYTF. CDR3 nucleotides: TGTGCCAGCAGTCGGGGACAGGGAAGAAACTATGGCTACACCTTC.

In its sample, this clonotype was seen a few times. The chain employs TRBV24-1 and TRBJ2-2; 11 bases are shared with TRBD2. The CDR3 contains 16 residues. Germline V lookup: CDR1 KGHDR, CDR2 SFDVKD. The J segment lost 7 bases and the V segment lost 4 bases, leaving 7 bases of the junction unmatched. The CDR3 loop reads CATSDSLAGVGGELFF. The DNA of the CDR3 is TGTGCCACCAGTGACTCACTAGCGGGAGTTGGCGGGGAGCTGTTTTTT.

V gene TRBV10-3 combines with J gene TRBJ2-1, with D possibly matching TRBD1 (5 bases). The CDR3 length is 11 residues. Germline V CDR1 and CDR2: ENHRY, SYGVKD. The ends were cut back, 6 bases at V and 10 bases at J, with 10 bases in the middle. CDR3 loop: CAIRDTLEQFF. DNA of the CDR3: TGTGCCATCAGGGACACACTCGAGCAGTTCTTC.